The clone carrying this T cell receptor (beta chain) appeared a few times. The data derive from a study of blood T cell repertoires in COVID-19. Study background: COVID-19 samples from acute and convalescent phases originated in the United States, Italy and Spain. T cells, B-cell-depleted T cells, or PBMCs supplied cDNA or gDNA.

Original processing methods: Amplification with reference gene primers provided the estimates of nucleated cell counts. The table came from immunoSEQ multiplex PCR; TCRdb's copy has only in-frame clones and leaves some out. V and J calls and clone size are copied from that table; D and trimming were computed from the DNA. The table has under 90,000 clones, 60% to 80% seen once. Germline V gene data show CDR1 as MRHNA and CDR2 as SNTAGT. Trimming took 6 bases from V and 4 from J; bases not matched to a gene: 5. This CDR3 comprises 13 residues. The chain links TRBV6-4 to TRBJ1-2, with 7 bases lining up with TRBD1. The receptor was isolated from a human donor in a cohort sampled during active COVID-19. The sequenced sample was peripheral blood. CDR3 nucleotides: TGTGCCAGCAGACAGGGGCCGGGCTATGGCTACACCTTC. Amino acids: CASRQGPGYGYTF.